This TCR beta chain stems from a study of OX40 agonist ivuxolimab in advanced cancers. Looking at the study overall: Previous treatment with anti-PD-1, anti-PD-L1 or anti-CTLA-4 therapy was allowed; approximately 40% had received some. Study-wide findings and caveats: Individuals who were partial responders at 0.1-3.0 mg/kg had clonal expansion that ranked among the lowest. Part of the nonresponder group also had normalized T-cell clonal expansion that was low. Clones of CD4+ and CD8+ blood T cells grew by week 6 at doses of 0.1 to 3.0 mg/kg.

The germline V and J ends were trimmed by 0 bases and 0 bases, with 8 bases remaining between them. Per the germline V gene, CDR1 is MNHNY and CDR2 is SVGAGI (reference sequence). This CDR3 spans 16 amino acids. Method: immunoSEQ multiplex PCR; TCRdb's copy keeps in-frame clones and lacks some. This table has 65,000 to 85,000 clones, roughly 85% appearing once. This clone has a single count. The target antigen is unknown. The origin of this receptor is an adult with an advanced solid tumor such as melanoma, head and neck, liver or kidney cancer. This sequence joins TRBV6-6 and TRBJ2-2; possible D gene TRBD1, 6 bases. The sequencing here drew on CD4+ or CD8+ T cells sorted from blood, taken in a trial of the OX40 agonist ivuxolimab. The CDR3 nucleotides are TGTGCCAGCAGTTACTCGACAGGCGCGAACACCGGGGAGCTGTTTTTT. This sequence encodes CASSYSTGANTGELFF.